This section outlines one TCR beta chain sequence together with its context. Antigen unknown. Produced via immunoSEQ multiplex PCR; TCRdb's table is partial and in-frame only. Among about 120,000 clones, about nine tenths were seen once, and the ten largest hold around 20%. The germline gives CDR1 SQVTM, CDR2 ANQGSEA. This CDR3 region has 14 residues. Trimming cost V 4 bases and J 2 bases, with 15 bases left between them. This sample stems from a study of T cell responses to AZD1222 COVID-19 vaccine. Study observations and caveats: Among spike-specific TCRs, nearly half reportedly target unmutated variant regions. Donors skewed white British and female; clonal diversity was possibly underestimated. At baseline, just 5 or 6 AZD1222 recipients tested seropositive.

Here the sequenced sample was peripheral blood, taken on day 0 of MenACWY control vaccination. The TCR sequence derives from an adult in good health. The genes are TRBV29-1 and TRBJ2-7, with D unresolved. CDR3 amino acids: CSVVQLRPTYEQYF. The CDR3 DNA reads as TGCAGCGTTGTCCAGCTGAGACCGACCTACGAGCAGTACTTC.